Listed here are 7 T cell receptor beta chains from one sample, sequenced in a study of T cells in women clearing cervical HPV infection. The data were produced by immunoSEQ multiplex PCR, yet TCRdb's version contains in-frame clones alone and is incomplete. Its listing shows over 15,000 clones. Sequencing used blood buffy coat. Every receptor here comes from a woman aged 18 to 75 with a cervical HPV16 infection that either progressed to CIN3+ or cleared (not recorded which).

A remark on this clone: The missing CDR3 end, 3 residues past where the read stops, is filled in from the germline J gene. The chain joins TRBV7-9 to TRBJ1-2; TRBD1 matches 8 bases. Looked up from germline, CDR1 is SEHNR and CDR2 is FQNEAQ (reference sequence). The CDR3 contains 15 residues. CDR3 DNA (partial): TGTGCCAGCAGCTTTGGGACAGGAATCACAGATACC. Amino acid sequence: CASSFGTGITDT. In full, the CDR3 is CASSFGTGITDTYTF.

In regard to this clone: The CDR3 end falls 3 residues outside the read, so it is completed with the germline J gene. The chain employs TRBV5-5 and TRBJ2-7; D uncertain. The CDR3 consists of 12 residues. The germline V gene has CDR1 SGHKS and CDR2 YYEKEE (reference sequence). V dropped 0 bases and J dropped 3 bases, with 4 bases sitting between them. Here the CDR3 reads CASSLDIYEQYF. CDR3 DNA, as far as it was read: TGTGCCAGCAGCTTGGATATCTACGAG. The complete variable domain, with remaining parts taken from reference TRBV5-5 and TRBJ2-7, reads DAGVTQSPTHLIKTRGQQVTLRCSPISGHKSVSWYQQVLGQGPQFIFQYYEKEERGRGNFPDRFSARQFPNYSSELNVNALLLGDSALYLCASSLDIYEQYFGPGTRLTVT.

In the case of this clone: The read stops 3 residues short of the end of the CDR3; the missing end is completed from the germline J gene. V and J are TRBV19 and TRBJ1-2, with 12 bases that match TRBD1. The junction had 11 bases not matched to a gene; V was cut back by 5 bases and J by 4 bases. CDR1 is LNHDA, CDR2 SQIVND, per germline (reference sequence). The CDR3 runs 17 residues. The sequenced CDR3 bases are TGTGCCAGTAGTGGATGGGGACAGGGGGCTTTTTTCTATGGC. Its protein product is CASSGWGQGAFFYG. The whole CDR3 is CASSGWGQGAFFYGYTF.

As concerns this clone: The CDR3 is cut off 3 residues early in the read; its end comes from the germline J gene. The chain carries TRBV20-1 and TRBJ1-1, with unresolved D. V was pared by 0 bases and J by 2 bases, with 7 bases between. The V gene's germline CDR1 is DFQATT and CDR2 SNEGSKA (reference sequence). The length of the CDR3 is 13 residues. The sequenced CDR3 bases are TGCAGTGCTAGAGATGGCGGTAACACTGAA. This translates into CSARDGGNTE. The entire CDR3 protein is CSARDGGNTEAFF.

About this clone itself: The read ends 3 residues before the CDR3 terminus; that terminus is restored from the germline J gene. The chain uses TRBV7-8 and TRBJ2-3; D is perhaps TRBD1 (6 bases). Germline V lookup: CDR1 SGHVS, CDR2 FQNEAQ. CDR3 length equals 15 residues. This CDR3 reads CASSPLTGFLETQYF. CDR3 bases read: TGTGCCAGCAGCCCGCTTACAGGGTTTTTAGAGACG.

Remarks on this clone: The read is 3 residues too short to cover the CDR3 end, so that end is filled in from the germline J gene. The rearrangement joins TRBV20-1 to TRBJ1-1, with TRBD1 matching 7 bases. Germline V CDR1 and CDR2: DFQATT, SNEGSKA (reference sequence). The V and J ends lost 0 bases and 1 base, in that order; junction bases with no gene match: 2. The CDR3 is 14 amino acids. The sequenced part of the CDR3 DNA is TGCAGTGCTAGAGAATACAGGGGGAACACTGAA. Its protein product is CSAREYRGNTE. The whole CDR3 region reads CSAREYRGNTEAFF.

The CDR3 sequence is CASSFRGVNTDTQYF. Incomplete CDR3 DNA: TGTGCCAGCAGCTTCCGGGGGGTGAACACAGATACG. This chain uses TRBV7-9 with TRBJ2-3; 7 bases are shared with TRBD2. Sequencing ends 3 residues short of the CDR3 end; the germline J gene provides the rest. The V gene's germline CDR1 is SEHNR and CDR2 FQNEAQ (reference sequence). The CDR3 is made up of 15 amino acids. Unmatched junction bases numbered 5, after V lost 3 bases and J lost 2 bases. The full variable domain, in which reference TRBV7-9 and TRBJ2-3 provide the parts outside the CDR3, is DTGVSQNPRHKITKRGQNVTFRCDPISEHNRLYWYRQTLGQGPEFLTYFQNEAQLEKSRLLSDRFSAERPKGSFSTLEIQRTEQGDSAMYLCASSFRGVNTDTQYFGPGTRLTVL.